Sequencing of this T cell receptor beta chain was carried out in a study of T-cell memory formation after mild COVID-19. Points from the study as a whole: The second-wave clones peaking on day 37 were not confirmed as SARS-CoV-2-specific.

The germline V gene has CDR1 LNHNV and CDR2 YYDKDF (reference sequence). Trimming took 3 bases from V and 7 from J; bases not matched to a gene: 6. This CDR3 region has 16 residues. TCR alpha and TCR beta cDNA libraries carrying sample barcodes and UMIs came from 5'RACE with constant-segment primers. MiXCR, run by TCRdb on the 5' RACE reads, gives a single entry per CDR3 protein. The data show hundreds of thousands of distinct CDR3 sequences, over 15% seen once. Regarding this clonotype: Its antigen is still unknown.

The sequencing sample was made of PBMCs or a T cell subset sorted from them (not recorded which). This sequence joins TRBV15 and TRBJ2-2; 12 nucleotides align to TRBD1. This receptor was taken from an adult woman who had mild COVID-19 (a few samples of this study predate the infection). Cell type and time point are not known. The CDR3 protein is CATSRGQGALYGELFF. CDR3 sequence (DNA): TGTGCCACCAGCAGGGGACAGGGGGCCCTGTACGGGGAGCTGTTTTTT. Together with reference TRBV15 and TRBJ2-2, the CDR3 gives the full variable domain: DAMVIQNPRYQVTQFGKPVTLSCSQTLNHNVMYWYQQKSSQAPKLLFHYYDKDFNNEADTPDNFQSRRPNTSFCFLDIRSPGLGDTAMYLCATSRGQGALYGELFFGEGSRLTVL.